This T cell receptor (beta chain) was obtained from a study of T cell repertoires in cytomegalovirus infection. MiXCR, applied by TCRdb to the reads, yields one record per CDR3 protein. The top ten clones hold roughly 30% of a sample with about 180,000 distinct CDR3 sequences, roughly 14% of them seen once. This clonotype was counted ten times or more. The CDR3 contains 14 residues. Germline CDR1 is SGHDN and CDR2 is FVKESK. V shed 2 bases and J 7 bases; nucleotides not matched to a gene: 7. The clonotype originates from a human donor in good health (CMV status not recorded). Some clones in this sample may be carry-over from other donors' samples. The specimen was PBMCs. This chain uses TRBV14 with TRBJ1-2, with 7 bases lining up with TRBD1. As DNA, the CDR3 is TGTGCCAGCAGCCAAATATCGGGACAGTTTGGCTACACCTTC. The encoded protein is CASSQISGQFGYTF.